Listed here are 25 T cell receptor beta chains from one sample, sequenced in a study of blood T cell repertoires in COVID-19. TCRdb keeps only in-frame clones here, not all; method: immunoSEQ multiplex PCR. This repertoire shows hundreds of thousands of clones, over 85% found once; its top ten account for 2.6%. The sequenced material came from PBMCs or T cells enriched from blood (not recorded which). The receptors here all came from a man aged 60-69 years who had recovered from COVID-19.

The chain uses TRBV7-2 and TRBJ1-1; 8 nucleotides match TRBD1. Trimming cost V 0 bases and J 4 bases; bases outside gene matches: 7. The CDR3 has 16 amino acids. Looked up from germline, CDR1 is SGHTA and CDR2 is FQGNSA. The CDR3: CASSLARTGSGTEAFF. The CDR3 coding sequence is TGTGCCAGCAGCTTAGCGCGGACAGGGTCAGGCACTGAAGCTTTCTTT.

J is TRBJ1-2 and V is TRBV11-1; D not certain. The V gene's germline CDR1 is SGHAT and CDR2 FQDESV (reference sequence). V lost 4 bases to trimming and J lost 5 bases, with 5 bases between them. The CDR3 consists of 11 residues. The CDR3 region has the DNA TGTGCCAGCAGCTCAGGTTATGGCTACACCTTC. It translates to CASSSGYGYTF.

This chain uses TRBV3-1 (or the pseudogene TRBV3-2) with TRBJ2-3; 9 bases agree with TRBD2. The V segment lost 6 bases and the J segment 2 bases; nucleotides outside the gene matches: 6. There are 15 residues in the CDR3. Germline values: CDR1 LGHDT, CDR2 YNNKEL (reference sequence). The CDR3 protein is CASSPSGDDTDTQYF. As DNA, the CDR3 is TGTGCCAGCAGTCCTAGCGGGGACGACACAGATACGCAGTATTTT.

The V and J genes are TRBV24-1 and TRBJ2-7; 7 bases are a match to TRBD1. Trimming took 2 bases from V and 2 from J; bases not matched to a gene: 5. CDR3 size: 15 residues. The germline gives CDR1 KGHDR, CDR2 SFDVKD. The CDR3 here is CATSDSRTGTYEQYF. In DNA, the CDR3 is TGTGCCACCAGTGATTCTCGGACAGGAACCTACGAGCAGTACTTC.

The rearrangement joins TRBV11-2 to TRBJ2-2; no definite D call. CDR3 length: 14 amino acids. The ends were cut back, 1 base at V and 4 bases at J, with 7 bases in the middle. Per germline, CDR1 SGHAT and CDR2 FQNNGV. This chain's CDR3 is CASSLGGITGELFF. CDR3 DNA sequence: TGTGCCAGCAGCTTAGGCGGAATCACCGGGGAGCTGTTTTTT.

The rearrangement uses TRBV7-9 and TRBJ1-6; 7 bases are shared with TRBD1. This CDR3 comprises 14 residues. V lost 4 bases and J lost 7; bases outside the gene matches: 4. Germline-derived CDR1 and CDR2 are SEHNR and FQNEAQ (reference sequence). The CDR3 sequence: CASSWDSKNSPLHF. The CDR3 nucleotides are TGTGCCAGCAGCTGGGACAGCAAAAATTCACCCCTCCACTTT.

The J gene is TRBJ2-7, the V gene TRBV6-5, with 7 bases that match TRBD1. CDR3 length: 15 amino acids. The V gene end was trimmed by 6 bases and the J gene end by 2 bases; junction bases not matched to a gene: 10. CDR1 MNHEY and CDR2 SVGAGI come from the germline V gene. The CDR3 coding sequence is TGTGCCAGCAGCGGACAGGTAGATCGACCCTACGAGCAGTACTTC. Amino acid sequence: CASSGQVDRPYEQYF.

The chain links TRBV12-3 or TRBV12-4 to TRBJ2-7, with TRBD1 as a possible D gene (6 bases). Deletions cut 10 bases from V and 0 bases from J, with 13 bases between. The CDR3 is made up of 13 amino acids. The CDR3 DNA reads TGTGCCACCCGGGACAAGAGCTCCTACGAGCAGTACTTC. It specifies CATRDKSSYEQYF.

The chain links TRBV7-2 to TRBJ2-1; 8 nucleotides line up with TRBD1. Germline V lookup: CDR1 SGHTA, CDR2 FQGNSA. This CDR3 is 14 amino acids long. V lost 4 bases to trimming and J lost 8 bases; unmatched junction nucleotides: 7. CDR3 amino acids: CASSSRTGFDEQFF. CDR3 coding DNA: TGTGCCAGCAGCTCCCGGACAGGGTTCGATGAGCAGTTCTTC.

The chain recombines TRBV30 with TRBJ1-5, with a possible D match to TRBD1 (6 bases). With 7 bases removed from V and 5 bases from J, the gap between germline ends came to 15 bases. The CDR3 runs to 13 residues. From germline, CDR1 is GTSNPN and CDR2 SVGIG (reference sequence). Here the CDR3 reads CAYSGGAHQPQHF. In DNA, the CDR3 is TGTGCCTACTCTGGGGGGGCCCATCAGCCCCAGCATTTT. The full variable domain, with the rest looked up from reference TRBV30 and TRBJ1-5, is SQTIHQWPATLVQPVGSPLSLECTVEGTSNPNLYWYRQAAGRGLQLLFYSVGIGQISSEVPQNLSASRPQDRQFILSSKKLLLSDSGFYLCAYSGGAHQPQHFGDGTRLSIL.

This rearrangement joins TRBV30 to TRBJ2-7; 10 bases map to TRBD1. The trim removed 3 bases at V and 1 base at J, leaving 0 bases unmatched. The CDR3 loop spans 13 amino acids. Germline V gene sequence: CDR1 GTSNPN, CDR2 SVGIG (reference sequence). In DNA, the CDR3 is TGTGCCTGGAGGGGACAGGGGTCCTACGAGCAGTACTTC. Protein: CAWRGQGSYEQYF. The full variable domain, its missing parts supplied by reference TRBV30 and TRBJ2-7, is SQTIHQWPATLVQPVGSPLSLECTVEGTSNPNLYWYRQAAGRGLQLLFYSVGIGQISSEVPQNLSASRPQDRQFILSSKKLLLSDSGFYLCAWRGQGSYEQYFGPGTRLTVT.

The rearrangement uses TRBV3-1 (or the pseudogene TRBV3-2) and TRBJ2-1; 9 bases map to TRBD2. Germline CDR1 LGHDT, CDR2 YNNKEL (reference sequence). J was trimmed by 2 bases and V by 3 bases; bases with no gene match: 5. The CDR3 runs to 16 residues. Written as DNA, the CDR3 is TGTGCCAGCAGCCAGGGACTAGCCCTGACCTACAATGAGCAGTTCTTC. Translated: CASSQGLALTYNEQFF.

This chain connects TRBV30 to TRBJ1-1, with D perhaps TRBD1 (5 bases). CDR1 and CDR2 from the germline V gene are GTSNPN and SVGIG (reference sequence). The ends were cut back, 4 bases at V and 0 bases at J, with 9 bases in the middle. The CDR3 runs 13 residues. CDR3 DNA sequence: TGTGCCTGGATGGGCAGGGTGAACACTGAAGCTTTCTTT. It specifies CAWMGRVNTEAFF.

CDR3 residues: CASSSVETQYF. CDR3 nucleotide sequence: TGCGCCAGCAGCTCTGTAGAGACCCAGTACTTC. The chain combines TRBV5-1 with TRBJ2-5; no definite D call. V gave up 3 bases and J gave up 4 bases, with 4 bases separating them. The CDR3 loop spans 11 amino acids. Germline V CDR1 and CDR2: SGHRS, YFSETQ.

This chain uses TRBV4-2 with TRBJ1-3, with 10 nucleotides matching TRBD1. Trimming at V came to 4 bases and at J to 4 bases, leaving 4 bases not matched to a gene. This CDR3 spans 15 amino acids. Per the germline V gene, CDR1 is LGHNA and CDR2 is YNFKEQ. The CDR3: CASSPDRGVGNTIYF. CDR3 in DNA: TGTGCCAGCAGCCCGGACAGGGGGGTAGGAAACACCATATATTTT.

The chain joins TRBV2 to TRBJ2-2, with D maybe TRBD2 (5 bases). The V and J ends lost 1 base and 2 bases respectively, with 8 bases between them. Germline V gives CDR1 SNHLY, CDR2 FYNNEI. The CDR3 is 15 amino acids. The CDR3: CASSEVGVNTGELFF. The CDR3 bases are TGTGCCAGCAGTGAAGTGGGAGTCAACACCGGGGAGCTGTTTTTT. Full variable domain (outside the CDR3, taken from reference TRBV2 and TRBJ2-2): EPEVTQTPSHQVTQMGQEVILRCVPISNHLYFYWYRQILGQKVEFLVSFYNNEISEKSEIFDDQFSVERPDGSNFTLKIRSTKLEDSAMYFCASSEVGVNTGELFFGEGSRLTVL.

The chain's CDR3 is CASSLAGGRRTRAYEQYF. The CDR3 bases are TGCGCCAGCAGCTTGGCCGGGGGTAGGCGTACGAGGGCCTACGAGCAGTACTTC. The J gene is TRBJ2-7, the V gene TRBV5-1; D possibly corresponds to TRBD2 (6 bases). The CDR3 length is 18 residues. Germline CDR1 and CDR2: SGHRS and YFSETQ. Trimming shortened V by 0 bases and J by 2 bases, and 21 bases separated the two germline ends.

CDR3 coding DNA: TGTGCCAGCAGCGTAAGCGGGAAAGGCTACGAGCAGTACTTC. It yields the protein CASSVSGKGYEQYF. J is TRBJ2-7 and V is TRBV9, with 7 positions matching TRBD2. Germline V gene lookup returns CDR1 SGDLS and CDR2 YYNGEE. Losses at the gene ends were 1 base for V and 3 bases for J; bases not matched to a gene: 4. The CDR3 has 14 amino acids.

This clone was found once. The V call is TRBV7-9, the J call TRBJ2-7; 7 bases line up with TRBD1. The CDR3 contains 13 residues. V gave up 4 bases and J gave up 3 bases; unmatched junction bases: 3. CDR1 is SEHNR and CDR2 is FQNEAQ in the germline V gene (reference sequence). CDR3 sequence (DNA): TGTGCCAGCAGCTGGGGACAGAACTACGAGCAGTACTTC. It is translated as CASSWGQNYEQYF.

This chain joins TRBV14 and TRBJ2-5, with 8 bases fitting TRBD2. The CDR3 loop spans 15 amino acids. After removal of 0 bases from V and 4 bases from J, the junction contained 4 bases not matched to a gene. Germline CDR1 reads SGHDN; CDR2 reads FVKESK. The DNA for the CDR3 is TGTGCCAGCAGCCAAGAAGCCCTAGCGGGAGAGACCCAGTACTTC. It specifies CASSQEALAGETQYF.

V and J are TRBV9 and TRBJ2-3; 9 positions agree with TRBD2. Germline V CDR1 and CDR2: SGDLS, YYNGEE. This CDR3 region has 15 residues. V was pared by 0 bases and J by 4 bases, with 3 bases of the junction left unmatched. This chain's CDR3 is CASSVVPSGADTQYF. In DNA form, the CDR3 reads TGTGCCAGCAGCGTAGTTCCTAGCGGGGCAGATACGCAGTATTTT.

V gene TRBV11-2 combines with J gene TRBJ2-1; the match to TRBD1 covers 7 bases. With 7 bases clipped from V and 1 base from J, the junction kept 7 bases outside the gene matches. This CDR3 comprises 15 residues. Per the germline V gene, CDR1 is SGHAT and CDR2 is FQNNGV. CDR3 sequence: CASTQKGASYNEQFF. CDR3 nucleotide sequence: TGTGCCAGCACCCAAAAGGGGGCTTCCTACAATGAGCAGTTCTTC. Drawing the rest from reference TRBV11-2 and TRBJ2-1, the complete variable domain is EAGVAQSPRYKIIEKRQSVAFWCNPISGHATLYWYQQILGQGPKLLIQFQNNGVVDDSQLPKDRFSAERLKGVDSTLKIQPAKLEDSAVYLCASTQKGASYNEQFFGPGTRLTVL.

The chain combines TRBV7-9 with TRBJ2-3, with D perhaps TRBD2 (5 bases). The CDR3 runs to 15 residues. Trimming took off 5 bases at V and 0 bases at J, with 12 bases between the two ends. Germline CDR1 reads SEHNR; CDR2 reads FQNEAQ (reference sequence). CDR3 residues: CASSTLGSSTDTQYF. CDR3 coding DNA: TGTGCCAGCAGCACACTAGGGTCTAGCACAGATACGCAGTATTTT.

The chain recombines TRBV7-2 with TRBJ2-1; 7 bases map to TRBD2. CDR3 length: 15 residues. Looked up from germline, CDR1 is SGHTA and CDR2 is FQGNSA. Losses at the gene ends were 1 base for V and 6 bases for J; bases not matched to a gene: 6. CDR3 coding DNA: TGTGCCAGCAGCTTAGGGACTAGATTATTCAATGAGCAGTTCTTC. It encodes CASSLGTRLFNEQFF.

This clone was seen only once. The CDR3 bases are TGCGCCAGCAGCTACTCTACCGGGGAGCTGTTTTTT. Its translation: CASSYSTGELFF. The genes are TRBV5-1 and TRBJ2-2; D not certain. CDR1 SGHRS and CDR2 YFSETQ come from the germline V gene. This CDR3 has 12 residues. Trimming left V 3 bases short and J 5 bases short, with 5 bases between.